Each of the 29 T cell receptor beta chains below was sequenced from the same sample in a study of blood T cell repertoires in COVID-19. Generated by immunoSEQ multiplex PCR, the TCRdb table keeps only in-frame clones and is missing some. Of about 370,000 clones listed, around 90% are singletons. Sequencing was carried out using peripheral blood. The receptor source for this set is a man younger than 35 with active or convalescent COVID-19.

The chain joins TRBV7-2 to TRBJ2-2; 9 nucleotides align to TRBD2. The ends lost 5 bases at V and 8 bases at J; junction bases unmatched: 15. This CDR3 spans 17 amino acids. Germline V gives CDR1 SGHTA, CDR2 FQGNSA. This CDR3 is CASSLVTAGGPNGELFF. CDR3 in DNA: TGTGCCAGCAGCCTAGTAACGGCGGGGGGGCCTAATGGGGAGCTGTTTTTT.

The chain has TRBV27 and TRBJ1-6, with D tentatively TRBD1 (5 bases). The germline V gene encodes CDR1 MNHEY and CDR2 SMNVEV (reference sequence). Between the trimmed V and J ends, which lost 6 bases and 10 bases, there was a span of 19 bases. The CDR3 runs to 15 residues. CDR3 sequence reads: CASSGLRDSGSPLHF. CDR3 coding DNA: TGTGCCAGCAGCGGCTTAAGGGATTCAGGGTCACCCCTCCACTTT.

The chain couples TRBV27 to TRBJ1-2, with 9 bases lining up with TRBD1. The CDR3 has 14 amino acids. V was clipped by 6 bases and J by 4 bases; unmatched bases: 6. Germline V gene sequence: CDR1 MNHEY, CDR2 SMNVEV (reference sequence). The CDR3 bases are TGTGCCAGCAGAGGCCGGACAGGGGTCTATGGCTACACCTTC. Its protein is CASRGRTGVYGYTF.

This chain joins TRBV27 and TRBJ2-1, with D possibly matching TRBD2 (5 bases). Germline V lookup: CDR1 MNHEY, CDR2 SMNVEV (reference sequence). The V gene lost 0 bases and the J gene lost 0 bases, with 9 bases spanning the gap. This CDR3 comprises 16 residues. CDR3 amino acids: CASSLSRGSSYNEQFF. The DNA of the CDR3 is TGTGCCAGCAGTTTATCGAGAGGGAGCTCCTACAATGAGCAGTTCTTC.

The chain recombines TRBV9 with TRBJ1-1; 7 nucleotides align to TRBD1. With 3 bases clipped from V and 3 bases from J, the junction kept 8 bases outside the gene matches. Germline lookup yields CDR1 SGDLS and CDR2 YYNGEE. CDR3 length: 15 residues. The CDR3 nucleotides are TGTGCCAGCAGCGCCCCAGGGGGTAGGCACACTGAAGCTTTCTTT. It specifies CASSAPGGRHTEAFF.

This chain joins TRBV6-2 or TRBV6-3 and TRBJ2-7; possible D gene TRBD2, 6 bases. The ends were cut back, 5 bases at V and 3 bases at J, with 11 bases in the middle. The CDR3 loop spans 13 amino acids. CDR1 is MNHEY and CDR2 is SVGEGT in the germline V gene. As DNA, the CDR3 is TGTGCCAGCAGTCGCGGGAATCTCTACGAGCAGTACTTC. Protein product: CASSRGNLYEQYF.

Written as DNA, the CDR3 is TGTGCCAGCACCGCAGGGGGTATCGATGAAAAACTGTTTTTT. It specifies CASTAGGIDEKLFF. This chain uses TRBV6-5 with TRBJ1-4; 7 bases match TRBD1. Germline V CDR1 and CDR2: MNHEY, SVGAGI. This CDR3 contains 14 residues. The V gene end was trimmed by 7 bases and the J gene end by 6 bases; junction bases not matched to a gene: 8.

The CDR3 protein is CASSYVPGTGLGEQYF. The CDR3 bases are TGTGCCAGCAGTTATGTCCCCGGGACAGGACTTGGCGAGCAGTACTTC. This chain uses TRBV6-5 with TRBJ2-7; 8 bases agree with TRBD1. J gave up 6 bases and V 3 bases, and 13 bases lay outside the gene matches. Germline-derived CDR1 and CDR2 are MNHEY and SVGAGI. This CDR3 is built from 16 residues.

This chain links TRBV4-3 with TRBJ2-7; 12 bases are a match to TRBD1. Germline lookup yields CDR1 LGHNA and CDR2 YSLEER. The CDR3 has 15 amino acids. V dropped 0 bases and J dropped 6; count of bases not matched to a gene: 3. CDR3 region: CASSQDMGQGAEQYF. The CDR3 nucleotides read TGCGCCAGCAGCCAAGATATGGGACAGGGGGCCGAGCAGTACTTC.

This clone appeared once. The chain is built from TRBV28 and TRBJ2-2, with TRBD2 identical over 8 bases. V was pared by 7 bases and J by 7 bases, with 11 bases of the junction left unmatched. Germline V CDR1 and CDR2: MDHEN, SYDVKM. This CDR3 has 15 amino acids. The CDR3 bases are TGTGCCAGCACCTTGGGGGGTGCGGGAGGCGGGGAGCTGTTTTTT. It specifies CASTLGGAGGGELFF.

This clone was seen only once. V is TRBV7-2 and J is TRBJ2-1; TRBD2 agrees at 12 bases. V lost 1 base and J lost 4; bases outside the gene matches: 8. The CDR3 runs 18 residues. The germline CDR1 and CDR2 sequences are SGHTA and FQGNSA. The CDR3 nucleotides are TGTGCCAGCAGCTTAGAACTAGCGGGAGGCCCTGGTTACAATGAGCAGTTCTTC. Its protein product is CASSLELAGGPGYNEQFF.

The chain recombines TRBV11-2 with TRBJ2-7; 9 positions agree with TRBD2. CDR3 length: 16 amino acids. J gave up 4 bases and V 1 base, and 8 bases lay outside the gene matches. Germline V lookup: CDR1 SGHAT, CDR2 FQNNGV. CDR3 protein: CASSLAGSGSFYEQYF. CDR3 in DNA: TGTGCCAGCAGCTTAGCCGGTAGCGGGAGTTTTTACGAGCAGTACTTC.

The J gene is TRBJ2-7, the V gene TRBV5-4; 7 bases are shared with TRBD2. J was trimmed by 3 bases and V by 4 bases; bases with no gene match: 10. CDR3 length: 15 residues. Germline CDR1 SGHNT, CDR2 YYREEE (reference sequence). The CDR3 DNA is TGTGCCAGCAGCCCCCGGGCGGGAGAGGGCTACGAGCAGTACTTC. It specifies CASSPRAGEGYEQYF.

This chain links TRBV3-1 (or the pseudogene TRBV3-2) with TRBJ1-1; perhaps TRBD1 as D (6 bases). Germline values: CDR1 LGHDT, CDR2 YNNKEL (reference sequence). This CDR3 comprises 14 residues. Trimming took off 1 base at V and 5 bases at J, with 11 bases between the two ends. The CDR3 DNA follows: TGTGCCAGCAGCCAAGGACAGGTCTCAACTGAAGCTTTCTTT. This translates into CASSQGQVSTEAFF.

CDR3 sequence reads: CSAQGAQGYGYTF. CDR3 coding DNA: TGCAGCGCACAGGGGGCGCAGGGCTATGGCTACACCTTC. The chain is built from TRBV29-1 and TRBJ1-2; 9 positions agree with TRBD1. With V trimmed by 7 bases and J by 4 bases, 7 bases remained unmatched. This CDR3 is built from 13 residues. From germline, CDR1 is SQVTM and CDR2 ANQGSEA.

This clone was observed a single time. This sequence joins TRBV6-2 or TRBV6-3 and TRBJ2-3, with D possibly matching TRBD1 (5 bases). CDR1 MNHEY and CDR2 SVGEGT come from the germline V gene. The CDR3 runs 17 residues. V lost 3 bases and J 2 bases, leaving 18 bases between the germline ends. Here the CDR3 DNA reads TGTGCCAGCAGTTATCCCATGACAGTGACTGCCACAGATACGCAGTATTTT. Its protein product is CASSYPMTVTATDTQYF.

The V and J genes are TRBV9 and TRBJ2-5; D is perhaps TRBD1 (6 bases). Germline CDR1 is SGDLS and CDR2 is YYNGEE. Trimming took off 4 bases at V and 0 bases at J, with 16 bases between the two ends. CDR3 length: 16 residues. The CDR3 DNA sequence: TGTGCCAGCAGCATGGGGGCAGGCCCCCACCAAGAGACCCAGTACTTC. As protein: CASSMGAGPHQETQYF.

This sequence joins TRBV7-8 and TRBJ2-7, with 7 bases fitting TRBD2. Germline CDR1 and CDR2: SGHVS and FQNEAQ. V trimming: 3 bases; J trimming: 0 bases; junction bases outside the gene matches: 11. This CDR3 has 17 residues. CDR3 protein: CASSFSGESGISYEQYF. The CDR3 region has the DNA TGTGCCAGCAGCTTTAGTGGGGAGAGCGGGATCTCCTACGAGCAGTACTTC.

This sequence joins TRBV7-9 and TRBJ1-1, with TRBD1 as a possible D gene (6 bases). Trimming removed 5 bases from V and 6 bases from J, with 10 bases in between. The CDR3 is 12 amino acids. Germline V gene sequence: CDR1 SEHNR, CDR2 FQNEAQ (reference sequence). The CDR3 here is CASSQQGAEAFF. CDR3 sequence (DNA): TGTGCCAGCAGCCAACAGGGTGCTGAAGCTTTCTTT.

V is TRBV4-1 and J is TRBJ2-5; 10 bases align to TRBD1. This CDR3 contains 14 residues. Germline CDR1 reads MGHRA; CDR2 reads YSYEKL. V was pared by 3 bases and J by 4 bases, with 2 bases of the junction left unmatched. CDR3 nucleotides: TGCGCCAGCAGCCAGAGGACAGGGGGAGAGACCCAGTACTTC. Its translation: CASSQRTGGETQYF.

The chain is built from TRBV28 and TRBJ1-4; 7 bases are a match to TRBD1. Germline assignment: CDR1 MDHEN and CDR2 SYDVKM. The junction had 4 bases not matched to a gene; V was cut back by 3 bases and J by 0 bases. CDR3 length: 16 amino acids. The CDR3 loop reads CASSFGTAATNEKLFF. DNA of the CDR3: TGTGCCAGCAGTTTCGGGACAGCCGCAACTAATGAAAAACTGTTTTTT.

The chain couples TRBV19 to TRBJ1-1, with no clear D. Trimming shortened V by 9 bases and J by 2 bases, and 19 bases separated the two germline ends. Germline loops: CDR1 LNHDA, CDR2 SQIVND (reference sequence). The CDR3 is 15 residues long. The CDR3 loop reads CASLADHFFNTEAFF. CDR3 coding DNA: TGTGCCAGCTTGGCGGATCATTTTTTTAACACTGAAGCTTTCTTT. Based on the CDR3 plus reference TRBV19 and TRBJ1-1, the full variable domain is DGGITQSPKYLFRKEGQNVTLSCEQNLNHDAMYWYRQDPGQGLRLIYYSQIVNDFQKGDIAEGYSVSREKKESFPLTVTSAQKNPTAFYLCASLADHFFNTEAFFGQGTRLTVV.

The chain joins TRBV5-8 to TRBJ1-6, with D unclear. Germline values: CDR1 SGHTS, CDR2 YDEGEE. V was cut by 0 bases and J by 14 bases, with 12 bases left in between. CDR3 length: 13 amino acids. The CDR3 region is CASSLVEAGTLHF. DNA for the CDR3: TGTGCCAGCAGCTTGGTTGAAGCAGGAACCCTCCACTTT.

The chain recombines TRBV28 with TRBJ2-7, with 7 positions matching TRBD1. V lost 6 bases, J lost 1 base, and 3 bases stayed unmatched. The germline gives CDR1 MDHEN, CDR2 SYDVKM. The CDR3 is made up of 13 amino acids. CDR3 coding DNA: TGTGCCAGCAGCAGGGACAGTTCCTACGAGCAGTACTTC. Translation: CASSRDSSYEQYF.

This chain uses TRBV6-4 with TRBJ1-1; no definite D call. This CDR3 region has 13 residues. With 4 bases removed from V and 4 bases from J, the gap between germline ends came to 10 bases. Germline V lookup: CDR1 MRHNA, CDR2 SNTAGT. CDR3 in DNA: TGTGCCAGCAGTGCTTCGGCTAGCACTGAAGCTTTCTTT. This codes for CASSASASTEAFF.

The chain uses TRBV6-5 and TRBJ1-2; 9 bases agree with TRBD1. The germline gives CDR1 MNHEY, CDR2 SVGAGI. The CDR3 covers 15 residues. Germline trimming cut 7 bases from V and 4 bases from J; bases unmatched to any gene: 10. CDR3 DNA sequence: TGTGCCAGCAAAAAAGGGACAGGGACGGGCTATGGCTACACCTTC. Residues: CASKKGTGTGYGYTF.

On this clone itself: The junction differs from germline at one of its ends, possibly a read error. The chain employs TRBV7-7 and TRBJ1-6, with TRBD1 matching over 10 bases. This CDR3 has 15 residues. Germline V gene lookup returns CDR1 SSHAT and CDR2 FNYEAQ (reference sequence). The CDR3 DNA reads TGTGCTAGCAGCCTAGGGACAGGGGATGGTTCACCCCTCCACTTT. It translates to CASSLGTGDGSPLHF.

The rearrangement uses TRBV5-1 and TRBJ2-2; 8 bases match TRBD1. V shed 0 bases, J shed 5 bases, and the junction held 6 bases outside the gene matches. The V gene's germline CDR1 is SGHRS and CDR2 YFSETQ. CDR3 length: 16 amino acids. The CDR3 DNA follows: TGCGCCAGCAGCTTGGCCGGACAGGGTTGGACCGGGGAGCTGTTTTTT. This codes for CASSLAGQGWTGELFF.

The chain employs TRBV18 and TRBJ1-4; 7 bases match TRBD1. The CDR3 covers 15 residues. Germline values: CDR1 KGHSH, CDR2 LQKENI. With V trimmed by 3 bases and J by 4 bases, 5 bases remained unmatched. CDR3: CASSPSGTVNEKLFF. The CDR3 nucleotides are TGTGCCAGCTCACCGTCCGGGACAGTTAATGAAAAACTGTTTTTT. The whole variable domain, remainder taken from reference TRBV18 and TRBJ1-4, is NAGVMQNPRHLVRRRGQEARLRCSPMKGHSHVYWYRQLPEEGLKFMVYLQKENIIDESGMPKERFSAEFPKEGPSILRIQQVVRGDSAAYFCASSPSGTVNEKLFFGSGTQLSVL.